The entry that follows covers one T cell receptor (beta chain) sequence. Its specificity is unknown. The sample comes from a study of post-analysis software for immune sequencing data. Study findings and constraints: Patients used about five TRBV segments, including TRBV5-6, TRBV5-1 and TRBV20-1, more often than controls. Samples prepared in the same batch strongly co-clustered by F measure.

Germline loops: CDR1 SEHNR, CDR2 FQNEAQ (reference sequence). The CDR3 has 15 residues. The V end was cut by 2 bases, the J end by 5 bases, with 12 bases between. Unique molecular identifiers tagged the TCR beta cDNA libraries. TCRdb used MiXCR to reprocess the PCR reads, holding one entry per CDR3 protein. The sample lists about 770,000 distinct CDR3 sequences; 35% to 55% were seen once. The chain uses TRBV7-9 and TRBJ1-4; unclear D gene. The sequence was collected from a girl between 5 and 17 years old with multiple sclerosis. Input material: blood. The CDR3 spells CASSLSLGRNEKLFF. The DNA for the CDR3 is TGTGCCAGCAGCTTAAGTCTGGGCAGAAATGAAAAACTGTTTTTT.